One sample yielded the 29 T cell receptor beta chains listed below, sequenced in a study of cytomegalovirus exposure and HLA in healthy donors. Primers included in the PCR were 60 Vbeta and 13 Jbeta primers. The assay was immunoSEQ multiplex PCR, and TCRdb's table has in-frame clones only and misses some. The sample has 160,000 or so clones, roughly 89% seen once. Sequenced material: PBMCs. Source of these receptors: a woman aged 25-40 years in good health and CMV-seronegative.

Only one count was recorded for this clone. The V gene is TRBV27, the J gene TRBJ1-1; 9 nucleotides line up with TRBD1. CDR3 length: 15 amino acids. Germline values: CDR1 MNHEY, CDR2 SMNVEV (reference sequence). V gave up 4 bases and J gave up 6 bases; unmatched junction bases: 9. The CDR3 sequence: CASSSPGQGFPEAFF. As DNA, the CDR3 is TGTGCCAGCAGTTCCCCGGGACAGGGCTTCCCTGAAGCTTTCTTT.

V and J are TRBV28 and TRBJ2-3, with 8 bases aligning to TRBD1. The CDR3 is made up of 15 amino acids. Looked up from germline, CDR1 is MDHEN and CDR2 is SYDVKM. The J segment lost 4 bases and the V segment lost 3 bases, leaving 6 bases of the junction unmatched. The CDR3 nucleotides are TGTGCCAGCAGTTTTCGCAGGGGGCGGGCAGATACGCAGTATTTT. This encodes CASSFRRGRADTQYF.

The chain has TRBV4-3 and TRBJ2-2; 9 positions agree with TRBD1. This CDR3 spans 17 amino acids. The V and J ends lost 1 base and 6 bases, in that order; junction bases with no gene match: 9. Germline V gene lookup returns CDR1 LGHNA and CDR2 YSLEER. CDR3 in DNA: TGCGCCAGCAGCCAAGGTCCGGGACAGGGCGTACCCGGGGAGCTGTTTTTT. It yields the protein CASSQGPGQGVPGELFF.

This clone was detected once. The chain has TRBV11-2 and TRBJ1-2, with unresolved D. The V gene lost 1 base and the J gene lost 0 bases, with 9 bases spanning the gap. This CDR3 comprises 15 residues. Germline-derived CDR1 and CDR2 are SGHAT and FQNNGV. The CDR3: CASSLAGRTNYGYTF. The CDR3 nucleotides read TGTGCCAGCAGCTTAGCAGGCAGGACTAACTATGGCTACACCTTC. Supplemented by reference TRBV11-2 and TRBJ1-2, the full variable domain reads EAGVAQSPRYKIIEKRQSVAFWCNPISGHATLYWYQQILGQGPKLLIQFQNNGVVDDSQLPKDRFSAERLKGVDSTLKIQPAKLEDSAVYLCASSLAGRTNYGYTFGSGTRLTVV.

The chain employs TRBV5-6 and TRBJ1-2; TRBD1 might be the D (6 bases). The CDR3 runs 15 residues. Germline CDR1 SGHDT, CDR2 YYEEEE. Trimming removed 5 bases from V and 8 bases from J, with 22 bases in between. The DNA of the CDR3 is TGTGCCAGCAGTCCCGACGGGCGGGGGCGCTTGGGCTACACCTTC. Translation gives CASSPDGRGRLGYTF.

The J gene is TRBJ2-5, the V gene TRBV11-2; TRBD2 is a possible D gene (7 bases). This CDR3 comprises 16 residues. Trimming removed 2 bases at V and 5 bases at J, with 18 bases between. Germline V gene sequence: CDR1 SGHAT, CDR2 FQNNGV. DNA of the CDR3: TGTGCCAGCAGCTTACTACGTACGGGGGGCGGGGAGACCCAGTACTTC. The encoded protein is CASSLLRTGGGETQYF.

This chain links TRBV6-6 with TRBJ1-1; D uncertain. The CDR3 contains 15 residues. Germline V gives CDR1 MNHNY, CDR2 SVGAGI (reference sequence). With 4 bases removed from V and 0 bases from J, the gap between germline ends came to 12 bases. The CDR3 DNA is TGTGCCAGCAGTTCGTCGGTAGCCATGAACACTGAAGCTTTCTTT. Its protein product is CASSSSVAMNTEAFF.

DNA of the CDR3: TGTGCCAGCAGCTTAGTTCGGGACAGCCAAGAGACCCAGTACTTC. Residues: CASSLVRDSQETQYF. The V and J genes are TRBV7-9 and TRBJ2-5, with 7 bases that match TRBD1. CDR1 is SEHNR, CDR2 FQNEAQ, per germline (reference sequence). Trimming took 1 base from V and 1 from J; bases not matched to a gene: 3. The CDR3 spans 15 residues.

The chain uses TRBV18 and TRBJ2-5; TRBD1 is a possible D gene (6 bases). The germline V gene has CDR1 KGHSH and CDR2 LQKENI. The CDR3 is 14 amino acids. The V gene lost 4 bases and the J gene lost 4 bases, with 13 bases spanning the gap. CDR3 amino acids: CASSLSGDLETQYF. The CDR3 coding sequence is TGTGCCAGCTCACTCTCAGGGGATTTAGAGACCCAGTACTTC.

This rearrangement joins TRBV18 to TRBJ2-7; unclear D gene. Trimming stripped 3 bases from V and 7 bases from J, with 10 bases between. The CDR3 spans 12 residues. Germline V gene data show CDR1 as KGHSH and CDR2 as LQKENI. The CDR3 DNA reads TGTGCCAGCTCACCCGGTTATTTAGAGCAGTACTTC. As protein: CASSPGYLEQYF.

V usage is TRBV30 and J usage is TRBJ1-3, with D possibly TRBD1 on 6 matching bases. Germline CDR1 is GTSNPN and CDR2 is SVGIG (reference sequence). With 6 bases removed from V and 3 bases from J, the gap between germline ends came to 18 bases. There are 15 residues in the CDR3. In nucleotides, the CDR3 is TGTGCCTGTCAGACTTCAGGGGTCGGTGGAAACACCATATATTTT. It yields the protein CACQTSGVGGNTIYF.

The rearrangement uses TRBV18 and TRBJ2-5; 12 bases fit TRBD2. The J call may be in error: the DNA end matches TRBJ2-7 better. In germline, CDR1 is KGHSH, CDR2 LQKENI. This CDR3 is built from 14 residues. CDR3 sequence: CASSPGLAGSEQYF. The CDR3 coding sequence is TGTGCCAGCTCCCCGGGACTAGCGGGCAGCGAGCAGTACTTC.

This clone was seen a single time. The chain links TRBV19 to TRBJ2-3, with 10 bases fitting TRBD2. CDR3 size: 14 residues. Germline V gene sequence: CDR1 LNHDA, CDR2 SQIVND (reference sequence). The V gene end was trimmed by 7 bases and the J gene end by 6 bases; junction bases not matched to a gene: 7. CDR3: CASMERGGWDTQYF. CDR3 sequence (DNA): TGTGCCAGTATGGAGCGGGGGGGCTGGGATACGCAGTATTTT.

The rearrangement links TRBV18 to TRBJ2-2, with 7 bases lining up with TRBD1. The CDR3 is 16 amino acids. Per the germline V gene, CDR1 is KGHSH and CDR2 is LQKENI. With V trimmed by 1 base and J by 1 base, 3 bases remained unmatched. As DNA, the CDR3 is TGTGCCAGCTCACCACTGGGACAGCAGAACACCGGGGAGCTGTTTTTT. Amino acids: CASSPLGQQNTGELFF.

The gene calls are TRBV6-6 and TRBJ1-1; TRBD1 might be the D (6 bases). Germline loops: CDR1 MNHNY, CDR2 SVGAGI (reference sequence). Between the trimmed V and J ends, which lost 3 bases and 0 bases, there was a span of 11 bases. CDR3 length equals 15 residues. CDR3 residues: CASSYGQGLNTEAFF. The CDR3 nucleotides are TGTGCCAGCAGTTATGGGCAGGGGTTGAACACTGAAGCTTTCTTT.

This clone came up once. The chain joins TRBV6-6 to TRBJ2-1; 7 bases are a match to TRBD2. Germline-derived CDR1 and CDR2 are MNHNY and SVGAGI (reference sequence). The CDR3 consists of 13 residues. Trimming removed 4 bases from V and 9 bases from J; junction bases left unmatched: 6. CDR3 coding DNA: TGTGCCAGCAGTTTTGGCGGGAGCGGTGAGCAGTTCTTC. It is translated as CASSFGGSGEQFF.

The chain combines TRBV10-2 with TRBJ2-7; maybe TRBD1 (6 bases). The CDR3 spans 14 residues. The V and J ends lost 2 bases and 0 bases respectively, with 8 bases between them. CDR1 WSHSY and CDR2 SAAADI come from the germline V gene. CDR3 protein: CASSEDRTSYEQYF. CDR3 DNA: TGCGCCAGCAGTGAGGACAGGACCTCCTACGAGCAGTACTTC.

The rearrangement joins TRBV5-4 to TRBJ2-5; D may be TRBD2 (6 bases). CDR1 and CDR2 (germline): SGHNT, YYREEE (reference sequence). The CDR3 totals 13 residues. V shed 1 base and J shed 5 bases, with 9 bases lying between them. The CDR3 protein is CASSLRRAETQYF. For the CDR3, the DNA is TGTGCCAGCAGCTTGAGGAGGGCCGAGACCCAGTACTTC.

This chain uses TRBV5-1 with TRBJ2-1; the match to TRBD2 covers 10 bases. The length of the CDR3 is 16 residues. In germline, CDR1 is SGHRS, CDR2 YFSETQ. V trimming: 1 base; J trimming: 4 bases; junction bases outside the gene matches: 5. The DNA for the CDR3 is TGCGCCAGCAGCTTGAATAGCGGGGGGCTATACAATGAGCAGTTCTTC. Translating gives CASSLNSGGLYNEQFF.

The rearrangement links TRBV27 to TRBJ2-7; TRBD2 matches 8 bases. J lost 1 base, V lost 3 bases, and 8 bases had no gene match. The CDR3 spans 16 residues. Germline-derived CDR1 and CDR2 are MNHEY and SMNVEV (reference sequence). CDR3 loop: CASSLAAGGRSYEQYF. As DNA, the CDR3 is TGTGCCAGCAGTTTGGCGGCGGGAGGTCGGTCCTACGAGCAGTACTTC.

J is TRBJ1-1 and V is TRBV9; 8 bases are shared with TRBD1. Germline lookup yields CDR1 SGDLS and CDR2 YYNGEE. The V segment lost 0 bases and the J segment 2 bases; nucleotides outside the gene matches: 9. The CDR3 runs to 17 residues. CDR3 protein: CASSVDLPGGLNTEAFF. Written as DNA, the CDR3 is TGTGCCAGCAGCGTAGATTTGCCAGGGGGCCTCAACACTGAAGCTTTCTTT.

The chain is built from TRBV11-2 and TRBJ1-2; D ambiguous. There are 12 residues in the CDR3. Germline assignment: CDR1 SGHAT and CDR2 FQNNGV. V lost 3 bases, J lost 1 base, and 3 bases lay in between. The CDR3: CASSFVNYGYTF. As DNA, the CDR3 is TGTGCCAGCAGCTTCGTTAACTATGGCTACACCTTC.

Points on this clone: The junction does not match germline at one end; this may be a read error. The J gene is TRBJ2-7, the V gene TRBV7-9; no reliable D call. This CDR3 contains 15 residues. Germline V lookup: CDR1 SEHNR, CDR2 FQNEAQ (reference sequence). CDR3 coding DNA: TGTGCCGGCAGCCGTACCGACTGGCCCCCCTACGAGCAGTACTTC. Translated: CAGSRTDWPPYEQYF.

The rearrangement links TRBV7-2 to TRBJ2-1, with TRBD2 matching 13 bases. J gave up 5 bases and V 3 bases, and 7 bases lay outside the gene matches. Germline CDR1 and CDR2: SGHTA and FQGNSA. The CDR3 extends over 17 amino acids. CDR3 in DNA: TGTGCCAGCAGCTTTGAACAAGGACTAGCGGGGGACAATGAGCAGTTCTTC. It yields the protein CASSFEQGLAGDNEQFF.

The rearrangement links TRBV29-1 to TRBJ2-5; perhaps TRBD2 as D (6 bases). CDR1 is SQVTM, CDR2 ANQGSEA, per germline. CDR3 size: 12 residues. Trimming removed 5 bases from V and 2 bases from J, with 9 bases in between. CDR3 protein: CSVRLAQETQYF. The CDR3 region has the DNA TGCAGCGTTCGGCTAGCGCAAGAGACCCAGTACTTC.

The chain carries TRBV7-3 and TRBJ2-1, with 9 bases fitting TRBD2. The V and J ends lost 2 bases and 7 bases, in that order; junction bases with no gene match: 6. Germline loops: CDR1 SGHTA, CDR2 FQGTGA. CDR3 length equals 15 residues. This chain's CDR3 is CASSLGSSGVNEQFF. CDR3 DNA: TGTGCCAGCAGCTTAGGGTCTAGCGGGGTTAATGAGCAGTTCTTC.

The chain combines TRBV5-6 with TRBJ2-5; 8 nucleotides line up with TRBD1. Trimming removed 3 bases from V and 3 bases from J; junction bases left unmatched: 10. The germline CDR1 and CDR2 sequences are SGHDT and YYEEEE. The CDR3 is made up of 16 amino acids. CDR3 in amino acids: CASSSDRVIEEETQYF. The CDR3 DNA reads as TGTGCCAGCAGCTCGGACAGGGTCATTGAAGAAGAGACCCAGTACTTC.

V and J are TRBV25-1 and TRBJ2-7, with 9 bases aligning to TRBD1. The trim removed 5 bases at V and 5 bases at J, leaving 7 bases unmatched. The CDR3 covers 14 residues. Germline CDR1 reads MGHDK; CDR2 reads SYGVNS. This CDR3 is CASSRQGVFNEQYF. CDR3 bases: TGTGCCAGCAGTCGACAGGGGGTTTTCAACGAGCAGTACTTC.

V is TRBV6-4 and J is TRBJ1-5; D is uncertain. This CDR3 contains 13 residues. Germline lookup yields CDR1 MRHNA and CDR2 SNTAGT. V was pared by 3 bases and J by 4 bases, with 7 bases between. CDR3 in DNA: TGTGCCAGCAGTGAGGAGGAAAATCAGCCCCAGCATTTT. This translates into CASSEEENQPQHF.